These 24 T cell receptor beta chains were all obtained from the same sample, sequenced in a study of T cell responses to AZD1222 COVID-19 vaccine. Data came from immunoSEQ multiplex PCR; TCRdb stores just in-frame clones and leaves some out. The table lists roughly 77,000 clones, 92% of them singletons, with approximately 6.6% in the top ten. Sequencing used peripheral blood, obtained on day 0 of MenACWY control vaccination. The source of these receptors is an adult in good health.

The sample holds one count of this clone. The chain carries TRBV7-3 and TRBJ2-3; the D call may be TRBD1 or TRBD2 (5 bases each). V was shortened by 5 bases and J by 6 bases, with 18 bases between the two germline ends. CDR1 and CDR2 (germline): SGHTA, FQGTGA. This CDR3 region has 15 residues. CDR3 protein: CASSPLSGTPDTQYF. The CDR3 DNA is TGTGCCAGCAGCCCCCTTTCAGGGACCCCCGATACGCAGTATTTT. The full variable domain, in which reference TRBV7-3 and TRBJ2-3 provide the parts outside the CDR3, is GAGVSQTPSNKVTEKGKYVELRCDPISGHTALYWYRQSLGQGPEFLIYFQGTGAADDSGLPNDRFFAVRPEGSVSTLKIQRTERGDSAVYLCASSPLSGTPDTQYFGPGTRLTVL.

The chain links TRBV19 to TRBJ1-4, with D hard to call. The CDR3 sequence is 13 residues long. Germline CDR1 reads LNHDA; CDR2 reads SQIVND (reference sequence). Trimming shortened V by 5 bases and J by 5 bases, and 9 bases separated the two germline ends. CDR3 in amino acids: CASSFRHNEKLFF. In DNA form, the CDR3 reads TGTGCCAGTAGTTTCCGACACAATGAAAAACTGTTTTTT.

This clone was seen just once. The rearrangement joins TRBV2 to TRBJ2-3, with D unclear. The germline V and J ends were trimmed by 6 bases and 0 bases, with 16 bases remaining between them. CDR3 length equals 16 residues. From germline, CDR1 is SNHLY and CDR2 FYNNEI. This CDR3 is CASSPKMAPSTDTQYF. The CDR3 DNA follows: TGTGCCAGCAGCCCCAAGATGGCGCCCAGCACAGATACGCAGTATTTT.

This chain joins TRBV14 and TRBJ1-1; possible D gene TRBD1, 5 bases. CDR1 SGHDN and CDR2 FVKESK come from the germline V gene. The length of the CDR3 is 13 residues. Trimming left V 2 bases short and J 2 bases short, with 6 bases between. Here the CDR3 reads CASSQQGNTEAFF. Written as DNA, the CDR3 is TGTGCCAGCAGCCAACAGGGTAACACTGAAGCTTTCTTT.

This chain joins TRBV28 and TRBJ1-3; D is ambiguous. Germline CDR1 reads MDHEN; CDR2 reads SYDVKM. The CDR3 loop spans 19 amino acids. Trimming left V 6 bases short and J 0 bases short, with 24 bases between. Written as DNA, the CDR3 is TGTGCCAGCAGCTCGCCTGGGGAGGTACTAGGGAGCTCTGGAAACACCATATATTTT. Translated: CASSSPGEVLGSSGNTIYF.

This chain's CDR3 is CASKLGRSSGANVLTF. The CDR3 bases are TGTGCCAGCAAGTTGGGACGCAGCTCTGGGGCCAACGTCCTGACTTTC. This rearrangement joins TRBV28 to TRBJ2-6; either TRBD1 or TRBD2 may supply D (5 bases each). Trimming took 7 bases from V and 0 from J, leaving 13 bases between them. Germline-derived CDR1 and CDR2 are MDHEN and SYDVKM. This CDR3 region has 16 residues.

The gene calls are TRBV10-1 and TRBJ1-5; possibly TRBD1 for D (6 bases). This CDR3 spans 14 amino acids. The germline V gene has CDR1 WNHNN and CDR2 SYGVQD (reference sequence). Trimming removed 6 bases at V and 1 base at J, with 10 bases between. The DNA of the CDR3 is TGCGCCAGCAGACGTGGACAGAGCAATCAGCCCCAGCATTTT. Protein product: CASRRGQSNQPQHF.

The chain combines TRBV6-5 with TRBJ1-6, with D perhaps TRBD1 (5 bases). The CDR3 covers 13 residues. V shed 6 bases and J shed 15 bases, with 18 bases lying between them. Germline assignment: CDR1 MNHEY and CDR2 SVGAGI. The CDR3 is CASSHTDPRVLHF. The CDR3 DNA reads as TGTGCCAGCAGCCACACGGACCCCAGGGTCCTCCACTTT.

The chain is built from TRBV5-5 and TRBJ2-7; a weak D match, TRBD1 (5 bases). The CDR3 consists of 14 residues. Germline CDR1 is SGHKS and CDR2 is YYEKEE (reference sequence). With 0 bases removed from V and 6 bases from J, the gap between germline ends came to 13 bases. This CDR3 is CASSLGAGLAEQYF. In DNA form, the CDR3 reads TGTGCCAGCAGCTTGGGCGCAGGGTTGGCCGAGCAGTACTTC.

The genes are TRBV10-2 and TRBJ1-5; D gene uncertain. V gave up 3 bases and J gave up 2 bases, with 11 bases separating them. The CDR3 is made up of 15 amino acids. The V gene's germline CDR1 is WSHSY and CDR2 SAAADI. CDR3 nucleotide sequence: TGCGCCAGCAGTGACCAAATCGGAGGCAATCAGCCCCAGCATTTT. Residues: CASSDQIGGNQPQHF.

This clone was counted a single time. Written as DNA, the CDR3 is TGTGCCAGCAGCGTAGAACTAACAGATACGCAGTATTTT. It yields the protein CASSVELTDTQYF. This chain connects TRBV9 to TRBJ2-3; D remains ambiguous. The germline V and J ends were trimmed by 0 bases and 3 bases, with 5 bases remaining between them. Germline lookup yields CDR1 SGDLS and CDR2 YYNGEE. The CDR3 consists of 13 residues. The entire variable domain, with the rest obtained from reference TRBV9 and TRBJ2-3, is as follows: DSGVTQTPKHLITATGQRVTLRCSPRSGDLSVYWYQQSLDQGLQFLIQYYNGEERAKGNILERFSAQQFPDLHSELNLSSLELGDSALYFCASSVELTDTQYFGPGTRLTVL.

The rearrangement links TRBV2 to TRBJ1-1; D is ambiguous. V lost 3 bases to trimming and J lost 2 bases, with 13 bases between them. Germline CDR1 and CDR2: SNHLY and FYNNEI. The length of the CDR3 is 15 residues. CDR3 in DNA: TGTGCCAGCAGTGATTTTTCTATAGGAAACACTGAAGCTTTCTTT. Protein: CASSDFSIGNTEAFF.

This clone was observed a handful of times. This chain connects TRBV2 to TRBJ2-7; possibly TRBD2 for D (5 bases). The V end was cut by 3 bases, the J end by 9 bases, with 12 bases between. This CDR3 contains 12 residues. Germline V CDR1 and CDR2: SNHLY, FYNNEI. CDR3 nucleotides: TGTGCCAGCAGTGACACCGGGCTAGCGCAGTACTTC. It is translated as CASSDTGLAQYF.

The chain uses TRBV20-1 and TRBJ1-1; unclear D gene. Deletions cut 3 bases from V and 3 bases from J, with 11 bases between. The CDR3 length is 13 residues. Germline CDR1 is DFQATT and CDR2 is SNEGSKA (reference sequence). CDR3 loop: CSASIKRDTEAFF. Written as DNA, the CDR3 is TGCAGTGCTAGTATAAAAAGGGACACTGAAGCTTTCTTT.

The chain couples TRBV5-1 to TRBJ1-4; D may be TRBD1 (5 bases). V shed 0 bases and J shed 2 bases, with 5 bases lying between them. The CDR3 contains 14 residues. The germline V gene has CDR1 SGHRS and CDR2 YFSETQ. The CDR3 sequence: CASSLGGTNEKLFF. In DNA form, the CDR3 reads TGCGCCAGCAGCTTGGGGGGCACTAATGAAAAACTGTTTTTT.

This clone was detected only once. V and J are TRBV19 and TRBJ1-1; D is undetermined. V was pared by 3 bases and J by 0 bases, with 11 bases between. The CDR3 extends over 15 amino acids. Germline-derived CDR1 and CDR2 are LNHDA and SQIVND (reference sequence). CDR3 sequence reads: CASSMSQSMNTEAFF. DNA for the CDR3: TGTGCCAGTAGTATGAGTCAGTCCATGAACACTGAAGCTTTCTTT.

The V call is TRBV9, the J call TRBJ2-1, with TRBD2 identical over 8 bases. The germline CDR1 and CDR2 sequences are SGDLS and YYNGEE. This CDR3 comprises 16 residues. Losses at the gene ends were 0 bases for V and 3 bases for J; bases not matched to a gene: 5. The CDR3 DNA reads as TGTGCCAGCAGCGTAGGTTCGGGGGGGGACTACAATGAGCAGTTCTTC. The encoded protein is CASSVGSGGDYNEQFF. Supplemented by reference TRBV9 and TRBJ2-1, the full variable domain reads DSGVTQTPKHLITATGQRVTLRCSPRSGDLSVYWYQQSLDQGLQFLIQYYNGEERAKGNILERFSAQQFPDLHSELNLSSLELGDSALYFCASSVGSGGDYNEQFFGPGTRLTVL.

V usage is TRBV7-2 and J usage is TRBJ1-5, with D possibly matching TRBD1 (6 bases). Germline-derived CDR1 and CDR2 are SGHTA and FQGNSA. The CDR3 totals 16 residues. Trimming cost V 1 base and J 5 bases, with 15 bases left between them. The CDR3 sequence: CASSLEGSGGHQPQHF. CDR3 DNA: TGTGCCAGCAGCTTAGAGGGGTCGGGGGGCCATCAGCCCCAGCATTTT.

The chain has TRBV11-3 and TRBJ2-7; perhaps TRBD1 as D (6 bases). Per germline, CDR1 SGHNT and CDR2 YENEEA. The V end lost 3 bases, the J end lost 6 bases, and 12 bases lay between the germline ends. The CDR3 sequence is 13 residues long. The CDR3 region has the DNA TGTGCCAGCAGCTTCCTTTCAGGGGCCGAGCAGTACTTC. Residues: CASSFLSGAEQYF.

The genes are TRBV14 and TRBJ1-2; a weak D match, TRBD1 (5 bases). The CDR3 contains 12 residues. Germline CDR1 reads SGHDN; CDR2 reads FVKESK. V was trimmed by 5 bases and J by 10 bases, leaving 14 bases between them. The CDR3 DNA is TGTGCCAGCAGCTTGGGACCCCAGCCCTACACCTTC. Translating gives CASSLGPQPYTF.

The chain recombines TRBV28 with TRBJ2-2; 14 positions agree with TRBD2. The germline V gene encodes CDR1 MDHEN and CDR2 SYDVKM. V trimming: 2 bases; J trimming: 0 bases; junction bases outside the gene matches: 20. The CDR3 length is 24 residues. CDR3 region: CASSLVLGFGLAGGGGPNTGELFF. In DNA form, the CDR3 reads TGTGCCAGCAGTTTAGTGCTGGGGTTTGGACTAGCGGGAGGAGGAGGCCCGAACACCGGGGAGCTGTTTTTT.

This chain uses TRBV9 with TRBJ1-2; no reliable D call. CDR3 length equals 14 residues. V gave up 0 bases and J gave up 6 bases, with 12 bases separating them. The germline V gene encodes CDR1 SGDLS and CDR2 YYNGEE. The CDR3 nucleotides read TGTGCCAGCAGCGTAGCCGGACCTTCGGATGGCTACACCTTC. Amino acid sequence: CASSVAGPSDGYTF. The full variable domain, in which reference TRBV9 and TRBJ1-2 provide the parts outside the CDR3, is DSGVTQTPKHLITATGQRVTLRCSPRSGDLSVYWYQQSLDQGLQFLIQYYNGEERAKGNILERFSAQQFPDLHSELNLSSLELGDSALYFCASSVAGPSDGYTFGSGTRLTVV.

The V gene is TRBV5-5, the J gene TRBJ1-2; TRBD1 might be the D (5 bases). The CDR3 is 13 amino acids. Germline CDR1 is SGHKS and CDR2 is YYEKEE (reference sequence). V lost 0 bases, J lost 5 bases, and 8 bases lay in between. The CDR3: CASSLAGSYGYTF. The CDR3 nucleotides read TGTGCCAGCAGCTTGGCAGGGAGTTATGGCTACACCTTC.

The rearrangement links TRBV7-9 to TRBJ2-7; TRBD1 matches at 12 bases. There are 17 residues in the CDR3. Germline values: CDR1 SEHNR, CDR2 FQNEAQ (reference sequence). After removal of 1 base from V and 6 bases from J, the junction contained 10 bases not matched to a gene. This CDR3 is CASSLEAPGQGAIEQYF. The CDR3 DNA follows: TGTGCCAGCAGCTTAGAGGCACCGGGACAGGGGGCAATCGAGCAGTACTTC.